Described below is a single T cell receptor (beta chain) sequence and its context. Its antigen remains unidentified. V was pared by 0 bases and J by 4 bases, with 12 bases of the junction left unmatched. CDR1 LGHNA and CDR2 YSLEER come from the germline V gene. The CDR3 is 18 amino acids. The data derive from a study of shared clonotypes between healthy human individuals. Broader study findings: An anticipated effect of sequencing depth on clonotype sharing among donors was recognized. Rarefaction demonstrated incomplete sorted-subset sequencing despite large depth.

For sorted subsets, about 190 ng DNA per replicate equaled roughly 29,000 T cell genomes. Study processing details: ImmunoSEQ only sent back junction sequences with no quality scores, so filtering was done differently. Assay used: immunoSEQ multiplex PCR; TCRdb lists only in-frame clones, some missing. V, J and clone size are those of that table, while D and trimming were read from the DNA. This sample yields roughly 2.6 million clones, of which around nine tenths are seen a single time; about 0.13% belongs to the top ten. The material sequenced was naive CD4+ T cells sorted from blood. Subset given: CD45RA+ positively selected. This receptor was identified in a man aged 18-30 years in good health. This rearrangement joins TRBV4-3 to TRBJ1-3; 7 bases line up with TRBD1. The CDR3 DNA is TGCGCCAGCAGCCAAGATTGGGCAGCTAGGGACAGAGGAAACACCATATATTTT. Its protein is CASSQDWAARDRGNTIYF.